One and the same sample provided the 18 T cell receptor beta chains below, sequenced in a study of blood T cell repertoires in COVID-19. Libraries were prepared by immunoSEQ multiplex PCR; TCRdb keeps only in-frame clonotypes and omits some of them. The sample contains 97,000 or so clones, approximately 80% of which appear only once. The sample was peripheral blood. The receptor source for this set is a man aged 55-75 years with acute or convalescent COVID-19.

The J gene is TRBJ2-7, the V gene TRBV10-3; a weak D match, TRBD1 (6 bases). The CDR3 consists of 13 residues. CDR1 is ENHRY, CDR2 SYGVKD, per germline. The ends were cut back, 2 bases at V and 5 bases at J, with 10 bases in the middle. DNA of the CDR3: TGTGCCATCAGTGAGAGGGGACAAGACGAGCAGTACTTC. It encodes CAISERGQDEQYF.

The rearrangement joins TRBV19 to TRBJ2-1, with a weak D call TRBD1 (6 bases). Germline CDR1 LNHDA, CDR2 SQIVND (reference sequence). V was trimmed by 6 bases and J by 10 bases, leaving 13 bases between them. The length of the CDR3 is 12 residues. The CDR3 reads CASRTTGNEQFF. The CDR3 region has the DNA TGTGCCAGTAGAACAACAGGGAACGAGCAGTTCTTC.

V and J are TRBV7-2 and TRBJ1-5; D might be TRBD1 (6 bases). V lost 5 bases and J 3 bases, leaving 11 bases between the germline ends. Germline-derived CDR1 and CDR2 are SGHTA and FQGNSA. This CDR3 contains 14 residues. This CDR3 is CASSQQGYNQPQHF. In DNA form, the CDR3 reads TGTGCCAGCAGCCAACAGGGCTACAATCAGCCCCAGCATTTT.

The chain uses TRBV7-2 and TRBJ1-2, with 7 bases identical to TRBD1. V trimming: 1 base; J trimming: 0 bases; junction bases outside the gene matches: 5. This CDR3 has 16 amino acids. Germline assignment: CDR1 SGHTA and CDR2 FQGNSA. The CDR3, as DNA: TGTGCCAGCAGCTTAGAAGTGCAGGGGGCTAACTATGGCTACACCTTC. This encodes CASSLEVQGANYGYTF.

This clone was counted only a few times. The V and J genes are TRBV11-2 and TRBJ1-1; D is ambiguous. This CDR3 has 14 amino acids. Germline V CDR1 and CDR2: SGHAT, FQNNGV. Trimming removed 5 bases at V and 1 base at J, with 11 bases between. The CDR3 DNA is TGTGCCAGCAGCCCCTGGGCCTCGAACACTGAAGCTTTCTTT. This sequence encodes CASSPWASNTEAFF.

The chain joins TRBV11-2 to TRBJ2-1; 11 bases line up with TRBD1. V was pared by 7 bases and J by 7 bases, with 6 bases of the junction left unmatched. The CDR3 extends over 14 amino acids. The germline CDR1 and CDR2 sequences are SGHAT and FQNNGV. The CDR3 spells CASNGQGAGNEQFF. The CDR3 DNA reads TGTGCCAGCAACGGACAGGGGGCCGGGAATGAGCAGTTCTTC.

The chain recombines TRBV3-1 (or the pseudogene TRBV3-2) with TRBJ1-1, with D possibly TRBD1 on 6 matching bases. Looked up from germline, CDR1 is LGHDT and CDR2 is YNNKEL (reference sequence). V lost 7 bases to trimming and J lost 4 bases, with 13 bases between them. The CDR3 has 13 residues. The CDR3 loop is CASTPTGFTEAFF. CDR3 nucleotide sequence: TGTGCCAGCACCCCTACAGGGTTCACTGAAGCTTTCTTT.

This chain joins TRBV5-1 and TRBJ2-1; 7 bases line up with TRBD1. CDR3 length: 13 residues. Germline V gene data show CDR1 as SGHRS and CDR2 as YFSETQ. Trimming at V came to 8 bases and at J to 8 bases, leaving 10 bases not matched to a gene. CDR3 loop: CASRRTGLDEQFF. In DNA form, the CDR3 reads TGCGCCAGTAGAAGGACAGGTCTGGATGAGCAGTTCTTC.

This clone was seen a handful of times. The V gene is TRBV5-1, the J gene TRBJ1-6, with a possible D match to TRBD1 (6 bases). CDR1 and CDR2 (germline): SGHRS, YFSETQ. The CDR3 is 15 amino acids. The V end lost 1 base, the J end lost 7 bases, and 12 bases lay between the germline ends. CDR3 coding DNA: TGCGCCAGCAGCTTGAATACAGGGCCAAATTCACCCCTCCACTTT. It yields the protein CASSLNTGPNSPLHF.

This chain links TRBV27 with TRBJ1-4; 10 bases align to TRBD1. Germline assignment: CDR1 MNHEY and CDR2 SMNVEV (reference sequence). Trimming at V came to 5 bases and at J to 5 bases, leaving 8 bases not matched to a gene. This CDR3 region has 16 residues. The CDR3 sequence is CASSLQTGGVNEKLFF. The CDR3 coding sequence is TGTGCCAGCAGTCTCCAGACAGGGGGCGTCAATGAAAAACTGTTTTTT. The complete variable domain, with remaining parts taken from reference TRBV27 and TRBJ1-4, reads EAQVTQNPRYLITVTGKKLTVTCSQNMNHEYMSWYRQDPGLGLRQIYYSMNVEVTDKGDVPEGYKVSRKEKRNFPLILESPSPNQTSLYFCASSLQTGGVNEKLFFGSGTQLSVL.

The chain couples TRBV10-1 to TRBJ2-1; a possible D gene is TRBD1 (6 bases). This CDR3 region has 14 residues. Germline-derived CDR1 and CDR2 are WNHNN and SYGVQD (reference sequence). Trimming removed 4 bases at V and 5 bases at J, with 12 bases between. The CDR3 loop reads CASSGVTGNNEQFF. In DNA form, the CDR3 reads TGCGCCAGCAGTGGGGTAACAGGGAACAATGAGCAGTTCTTC.

The chain uses TRBV19 and TRBJ1-2; D is unclear. Germline CDR1 and CDR2: LNHDA and SQIVND (reference sequence). There are 13 residues in the CDR3. The V end lost 3 bases, the J end lost 4 bases, and 9 bases lay between the germline ends. CDR3 sequence: CASSIGRGYGYTF. The DNA of the CDR3 is TGTGCCAGTAGTATTGGACGGGGCTATGGCTACACCTTC.

The V call is TRBV19, the J call TRBJ1-6, with TRBD1 identical over 11 bases. From germline, CDR1 is LNHDA and CDR2 SQIVND (reference sequence). Trimming cost V 5 bases and J 1 base; bases outside gene matches: 4. CDR3 length equals 17 residues. The chain's CDR3 is CASSRTGGRSYNSPLHF. In DNA form, the CDR3 reads TGTGCCAGTAGTCGGACAGGGGGCAGATCCTATAATTCACCCCTCCACTTT.

This clone was seen just once. The V gene is TRBV3-1 (or the pseudogene TRBV3-2), the J gene TRBJ1-3; tentatively, D is TRBD1 (6 bases). The germline V gene has CDR1 LGHDT and CDR2 YNNKEL (reference sequence). The germline V and J ends were trimmed by 2 bases and 0 bases, with 8 bases remaining between them. The CDR3 has 15 residues. CDR3 bases: TGTGCCAGCAGCCAAACAGGGAGCTCTGGAAACACCATATATTTT. It translates to CASSQTGSSGNTIYF.

Here the CDR3 reads CASNLAGGHDEQFF. CDR3 DNA sequence: TGTGCCAGCAACTTAGCGGGGGGGCATGATGAGCAGTTCTTC. The chain couples TRBV9 to TRBJ2-1; 11 positions agree with TRBD2. The V gene end was trimmed by 6 bases and the J gene end by 8 bases; junction bases not matched to a gene: 7. The CDR3 is 14 amino acids. Germline V gene sequence: CDR1 SGDLS, CDR2 YYNGEE. The full variable domain, in which reference TRBV9 and TRBJ2-1 provide the parts outside the CDR3, is DSGVTQTPKHLITATGQRVTLRCSPRSGDLSVYWYQQSLDQGLQFLIQYYNGEERAKGNILERFSAQQFPDLHSELNLSSLELGDSALYFCASNLAGGHDEQFFGPGTRLTVL.

The chain links TRBV6-2 or TRBV6-3 to TRBJ1-5; D call uncertain. The germline gives CDR1 MNHEY, CDR2 SVGEGT. V lost 6 bases and J lost 4, with 16 bases in between. The CDR3 consists of 15 residues. The CDR3 DNA sequence: TGTGCCAGCAGCCCGTCCAGAGGTGTAAATCAGCCCCAGCATTTT. It is translated as CASSPSRGVNQPQHF.

V and J are TRBV12-5 and TRBJ2-2, with 9 bases identical to TRBD1. Germline V gene sequence: CDR1 LGHNT, CDR2 FRNRAP. The CDR3 totals 18 residues. With V trimmed by 0 bases and J by 3 bases, 8 bases remained unmatched. CDR3 protein: CASGLVQSGQGHTGELFF. CDR3 nucleotides: TGTGCTAGTGGTTTGGTACAATCAGGACAGGGGCACACCGGGGAGCTGTTTTTT.

J is TRBJ2-1 and V is TRBV12-3 or TRBV12-4; 7 bases map to TRBD1. CDR3 length equals 13 residues. After removal of 6 bases from V and 4 bases from J, the junction contained 3 bases not matched to a gene. The CDR3 here is CASSQDRYNEQFF. The CDR3 DNA reads as TGTGCCAGCAGCCAGGACAGGTACAATGAGCAGTTCTTC.